Presented here are 15 T cell receptor beta chains from one specimen sequenced in a study of T cell repertoires in cytomegalovirus infection. These receptors' targets are unknown. TCRdb itself ran the reads through MiXCR, one entry per CDR3 protein. The table lists 750,000 to 950,000 distinct CDR3 sequences, 25% to 35% of them singletons. Specimen: cultured CD8+ T cells from PBMCs, collected from culture after CMV antigen stimulation. These receptors all stem from a human donor in good health (CMV status not recorded). Some clones in this sample may be carry-over from other donors' samples.

This clonotype has a handful of counts. V is TRBV7-2 and J is TRBJ1-2; D is ambiguous. CDR1 and CDR2 (germline): SGHTA, FQGNSA. The CDR3 sequence is 14 residues long. V was pared by 6 bases and J by 1 base, with 12 bases between. In DNA form, the CDR3 reads TGTGCCAGCAGAACTCAGACCAGTAACTATGGCTACACCTTC. Protein sequence: CASRTQTSNYGYTF.

This clonotype has at least ten counts. The chain uses TRBV7-8 and TRBJ1-5, with 9 bases lining up with TRBD1. The germline CDR1 and CDR2 sequences are SGHVS and FQNEAQ. This CDR3 contains 15 residues. J was trimmed by 5 bases and V by 5 bases; bases with no gene match: 7. The CDR3 DNA follows: TGTGCCAGCAGCACCCACAGGGGGCTGTATCAGCCCCAGCATTTT. Protein product: CASSTHRGLYQPQHF.

The sample holds many counts of this clonotype. The chain is built from TRBV19 and TRBJ1-1, with D possibly being TRBD1 (6 bases). This CDR3 has 18 residues. The V end lost 1 base, the J end lost 4 bases, and 22 bases lay between the germline ends. Germline V gives CDR1 LNHDA, CDR2 SQIVND (reference sequence). In DNA form, the CDR3 reads TGTGCCAGTAGTATAGCGCGGGGGGCATTCGTCGAGCGCACTGAAGCTTTCTTT. Encoded protein: CASSIARGAFVERTEAFF.

The table lists this clonotype with a count of one. The rearrangement links TRBV6-2 or TRBV6-3 to TRBJ2-1; TRBD1 matches 8 bases. This CDR3 region has 16 residues. With 6 bases clipped from V and 9 bases from J, the junction kept 16 bases outside the gene matches. Germline assignment: CDR1 MNHEY and CDR2 SVGEGT. CDR3 nucleotides: TGTGCCAGCAGCCCGATGGACAGGGCGCTAGGGGTTGAGCAGTTCTTC. This codes for CASSPMDRALGVEQFF.

This clonotype was seen a handful of times. The chain is built from TRBV6-5 and TRBJ2-2; the match to TRBD2 covers 7 bases. V shed 11 bases, J shed 4 bases, and the junction held 4 bases outside the gene matches. This CDR3 has 12 amino acids. CDR1 MNHEY and CDR2 SVGAGI come from the germline V gene. The CDR3, as DNA: TGTGCCGTCCCGGGGGGCACCGGGGAGCTGTTTTTT. Its protein is CAVPGGTGELFF.

This chain's CDR3 is CASSTLAGGSYEQYF. CDR3 nucleotides: TGTGCCAGCAGCACCCTAGCGGGGGGATCCTACGAGCAGTACTTC. The chain combines TRBV27 with TRBJ2-7; TRBD2 agrees at 11 bases. CDR1 is MNHEY and CDR2 is SMNVEV in the germline V gene (reference sequence). This CDR3 is 15 amino acids long. V was pared by 6 bases and J by 1 base, with 5 bases of the junction left unmatched.

This clonotype has more than one count but fewer than ten. V gene TRBV11-2 combines with J gene TRBJ2-3; 9 positions match TRBD2. V shed 4 bases and J 4 bases; nucleotides not matched to a gene: 9. Germline V gene data show CDR1 as SGHAT and CDR2 as FQNNGV. The CDR3 loop spans 16 amino acids. The CDR3 loop reads CASSSFTGTSSDTQYF. CDR3 in DNA: TGTGCCAGCAGCTCCTTCACCGGGACTAGCTCAGATACGCAGTATTTT.

This clonotype has just a few counts. The chain employs TRBV6-1 and TRBJ2-1, with D possibly called TRBD1 or TRBD2 (5 bases each). V lost 2 bases and J lost 8, with 16 bases in between. The CDR3 length is 15 residues. The germline CDR1 and CDR2 sequences are MNHNS and SASEGT. The CDR3 here is CASSENWDLWDEQFF. The CDR3 DNA reads TGTGCCAGCAGTGAAAATTGGGACCTGTGGGATGAGCAGTTCTTC.

This CDR3 reads CASSAQWRETQYF. DNA for the CDR3: TGTGCCAGCAGCGCACAGTGGAGGGAGACCCAGTACTTC. The V and J genes are TRBV7-2 and TRBJ2-5; weak D call: TRBD2 (5 bases). With 5 bases removed from V and 5 bases from J, the gap between germline ends came to 12 bases. Germline CDR1 reads SGHTA; CDR2 reads FQGNSA. This CDR3 region has 13 residues.

The rearrangement uses TRBV7-9 and TRBJ2-7, with a weak D call TRBD1 (5 bases). CDR1 and CDR2 from the germline V gene are SEHNR and FQNEAQ (reference sequence). V was trimmed by 4 bases and J by 8 bases, leaving 15 bases between them. The CDR3 totals 13 residues. The CDR3 DNA reads TGTGCCAGCAGCTCAGGGTCGGGTATTAAGCAGTACGTC. Amino acids: CASSSGSGIKQYV.

The chain recombines TRBV6-2 or TRBV6-3 with TRBJ2-2; D is possibly TRBD2 (6 bases). The germline gives CDR1 MNHEY, CDR2 SVGEGT. The length of the CDR3 is 15 residues. V was trimmed by 6 bases and J by 2 bases, leaving 13 bases between them. The CDR3 sequence: CASRLAGLNTGELFF. CDR3 in DNA: TGTGCCAGCAGGCTGGCGGGGCTTAACACCGGGGAGCTGTTTTTT.

The chain joins TRBV27 to TRBJ1-6; no firm D call. CDR3 length: 12 residues. The germline V gene encodes CDR1 MNHEY and CDR2 SMNVEV (reference sequence). The V gene lost 6 bases and the J gene lost 7 bases, with 7 bases spanning the gap. The CDR3, as DNA: TGTGCCAGCAGCATGCAAAATTCACCCCTCCACTTT. Residues: CASSMQNSPLHF.

This clonotype was detected a few times. CDR3 sequence (DNA): TGTGCCAGCAGCTTTGGTCCAGATAGCAATCAGCCCCAGCATTTT. This sequence encodes CASSFGPDSNQPQHF. This sequence joins TRBV7-2 and TRBJ1-5, with D hard to call. Germline-derived CDR1 and CDR2 are SGHTA and FQGNSA. This CDR3 has 15 amino acids. V was trimmed by 3 bases and J by 0 bases, leaving 9 bases between them.

The rearrangement uses TRBV24-1 and TRBJ1-3; D unclear. Trimming stripped 7 bases from V and 3 bases from J, with 9 bases between. The CDR3 runs 13 residues. Germline CDR1 KGHDR, CDR2 SFDVKD. The CDR3 coding sequence is TGTGCCACCAGGGAAGGTTATGGAAACACCATATATTTT. As protein: CATREGYGNTIYF.

This clonotype was seen more than once but under ten times. V gene TRBV6-2 or TRBV6-3 combines with J gene TRBJ2-3; possible D gene TRBD2, 6 bases. The ends were cut back, 4 bases at V and 5 bases at J, with 16 bases in the middle. Looked up from germline, CDR1 is MNHEY and CDR2 is SVGEGT. The CDR3 consists of 15 residues. The CDR3 sequence: CASSLGRGGGDTQYF. As DNA, the CDR3 is TGTGCCAGCAGTTTGGGGCGGGGCGGAGGAGATACGCAGTATTTT.